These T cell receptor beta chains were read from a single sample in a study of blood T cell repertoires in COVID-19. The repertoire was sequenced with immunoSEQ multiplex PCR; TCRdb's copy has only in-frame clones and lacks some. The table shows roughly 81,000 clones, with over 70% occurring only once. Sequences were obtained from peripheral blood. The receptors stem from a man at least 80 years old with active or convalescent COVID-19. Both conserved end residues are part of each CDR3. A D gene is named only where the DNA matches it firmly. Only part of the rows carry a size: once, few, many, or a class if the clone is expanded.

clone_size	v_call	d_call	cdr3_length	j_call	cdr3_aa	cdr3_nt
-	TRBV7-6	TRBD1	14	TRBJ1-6	CASSSGTGNSPLHF	TGTGCCAGCAGCTCCGGGACAGGGAATTCACCCCTCCACTTT
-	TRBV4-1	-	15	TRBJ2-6	CASSRYSSGANVLTF	TGCGCCAGCAGCCGATACTCGTCTGGGGCCAACGTCCTGACTTTC
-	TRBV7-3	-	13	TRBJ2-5	CASSFSGLETQYF	TGTGCCAGCAGCTTCTCCGGTTTGGAGACCCAGTACTTC
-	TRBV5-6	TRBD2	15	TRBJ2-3	CASSAGTSLADTQYF	TGTGCCAGCAGCGCCGGGACTAGTTTAGCAGATACGCAGTATTTT
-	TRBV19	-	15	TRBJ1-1	CASSIGGGLGTEAFF	TGTGCCAGTAGTATAGGGGGGGGGCTTGGAACTGAAGCTTTCTTT
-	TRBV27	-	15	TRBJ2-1	CASSSPDSSYNEQFF	TGTGCCAGCAGTAGCCCCGACAGCTCCTACAATGAGCAGTTCTTC
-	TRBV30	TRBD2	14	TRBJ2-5	CACLLSGTKETQYF	TGTGCCTGCCTCCTGTCGGGGACTAAAGAGACCCAGTACTTC
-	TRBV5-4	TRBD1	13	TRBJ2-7	CASSPRQGNEQYF	TGTGCCAGCAGCCCGCGACAGGGCAACGAGCAGTACTTC
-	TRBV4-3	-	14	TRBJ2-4	CASSQGGGGAVQYF	TGCGCCAGCAGCCAGGGGGGGGGCGGGGCGGTTCAGTACTTC
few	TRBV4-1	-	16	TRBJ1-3	CASSLQTGGSGNTIYF	TGCGCCAGCAGCTTACAGACAGGCGGTTCTGGAAACACCATATATTTT
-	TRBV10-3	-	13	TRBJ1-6	CAISDGERSPLHF	TGTGCCATCAGCGATGGTGAGCGTTCACCCCTCCACTTT
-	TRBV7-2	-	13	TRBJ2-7	CASSLWERSEQYF	TGTGCCAGCAGCTTATGGGAGAGGAGCGAGCAGTACTTC
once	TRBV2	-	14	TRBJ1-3	CASIVGSAGNTIYF	TGTGCCAGCATTGTGGGGAGCGCTGGAAACACCATATATTTT
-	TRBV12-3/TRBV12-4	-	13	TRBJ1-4	CASSIEAGEKLFF	TGTGCCAGCAGCATCGAGGCCGGTGAAAAACTGTTTTTT
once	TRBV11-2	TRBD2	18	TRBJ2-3	CASSLGLGGAGGIDTQYF	TGTGCCAGCAGCTTAGGTTTAGGTGGAGCGGGGGGGATAGATACGCAGTATTTT
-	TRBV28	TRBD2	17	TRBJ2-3	CASSLWGSGKEADTQYF	TGTGCCAGCAGTTTATGGGGTAGCGGGAAGGAGGCAGATACGCAGTATTTT
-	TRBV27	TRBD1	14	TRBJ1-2	CASSFTGGVPGYTF	TGTGCCAGCAGTTTCACAGGGGGCGTTCCTGGCTACACCTTC
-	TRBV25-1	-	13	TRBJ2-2	CASSVSRTGELFF	TGTGCCAGCAGTGTGAGTCGCACCGGGGAGCTGTTTTTT
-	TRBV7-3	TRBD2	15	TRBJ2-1	CASGTRGSRINEQFF	TGTGCCAGCGGAACGCGGGGGTCAAGGATCAATGAGCAGTTCTTC
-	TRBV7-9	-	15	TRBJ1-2	CASPPRREGGDGYTF	TGTGCCAGCCCCCCCCGACGGGAAGGGGGTGATGGCTACACCTTC
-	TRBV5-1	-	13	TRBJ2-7	CASIWGDPYEQYF	TGCGCCAGCATTTGGGGGGATCCCTACGAGCAGTACTTC
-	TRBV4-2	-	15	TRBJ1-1	CASSQDEPLVTEAFF	TGTGCCAGCAGCCAAGACGAGCCTTTGGTTACTGAAGCTTTCTTT